This T cell receptor beta chain was recorded in a study of shared clonotypes between healthy human individuals. As for the study in general: Aged 18 to 49, the donors were a couple of women and a few men.

Profiled with immunoSEQ multiplex PCR; TCRdb holds only in-frame clones, not every one. The sample holds approximately 2.5 million clones, 80% to 95% seen once. Losses at the gene ends were 7 bases for V and 1 base for J; bases not matched to a gene: 4. Germline V lookup: CDR1 SNHLY, CDR2 FYNNEI. This CDR3 comprises 16 residues. Sequencing was performed on naive CD4+ T cells from PBMCs. Subset reported: CD45RA+ positively selected. This TCR was sampled from a man aged 18-30 years in good health. Some clones in this sample may be carry-over from other donors' samples. This chain joins TRBV2 and TRBJ2-1, with 13 bases that match TRBD2. CDR3 nucleotides: TGTGCCAGCATCATGGGACTAGCGGGGTCCTACAATGAGCAGTTCTTC. It encodes CASIMGLAGSYNEQFF.